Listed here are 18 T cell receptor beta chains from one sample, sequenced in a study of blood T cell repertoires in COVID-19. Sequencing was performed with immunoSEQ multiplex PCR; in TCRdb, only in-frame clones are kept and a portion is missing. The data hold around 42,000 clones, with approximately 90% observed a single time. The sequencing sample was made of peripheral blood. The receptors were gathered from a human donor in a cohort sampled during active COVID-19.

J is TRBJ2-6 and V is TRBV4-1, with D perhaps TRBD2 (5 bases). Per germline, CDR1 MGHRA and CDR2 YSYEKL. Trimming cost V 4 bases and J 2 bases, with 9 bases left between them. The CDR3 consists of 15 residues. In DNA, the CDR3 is TGCGCCAGCAGCCCGCCGGGGACTGGGGCCAACGTCCTGACTTTC. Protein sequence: CASSPPGTGANVLTF.

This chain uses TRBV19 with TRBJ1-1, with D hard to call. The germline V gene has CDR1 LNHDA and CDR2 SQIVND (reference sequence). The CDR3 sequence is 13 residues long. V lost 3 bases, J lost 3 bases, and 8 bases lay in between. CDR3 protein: CASSISTDTEAFF. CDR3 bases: TGTGCCAGTAGTATCTCTACAGACACTGAAGCTTTCTTT.

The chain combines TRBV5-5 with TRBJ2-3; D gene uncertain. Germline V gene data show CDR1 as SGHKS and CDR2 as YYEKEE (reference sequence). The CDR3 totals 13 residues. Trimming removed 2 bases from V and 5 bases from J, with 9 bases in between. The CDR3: CASSFAGEDTQYF. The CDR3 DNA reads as TGTGCCAGCAGCTTCGCCGGAGAAGATACGCAGTATTTT.

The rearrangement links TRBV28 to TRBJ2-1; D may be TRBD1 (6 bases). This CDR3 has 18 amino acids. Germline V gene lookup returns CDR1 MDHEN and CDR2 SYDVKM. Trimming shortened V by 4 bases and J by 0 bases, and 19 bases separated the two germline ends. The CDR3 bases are TGTGCCAGCAGTTCAAAAACGTGGGACACATTCTCCTACAATGAGCAGTTCTTC. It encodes CASSSKTWDTFSYNEQFF. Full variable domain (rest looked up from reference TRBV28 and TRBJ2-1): DVKVTQSSRYLVKRTGEKVFLECVQDMDHENMFWYRQDPGLGLRLIYFSYDVKMKEKGDIPEGYSVSREKKERFSLILESASTNQTSMYLCASSSKTWDTFSYNEQFFGPGTRLTVL.

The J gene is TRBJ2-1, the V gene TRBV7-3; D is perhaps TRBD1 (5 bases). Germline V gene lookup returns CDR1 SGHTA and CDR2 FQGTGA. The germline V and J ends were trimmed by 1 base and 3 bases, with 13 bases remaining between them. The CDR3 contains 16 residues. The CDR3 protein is CASSLRGQGYYNEQFF. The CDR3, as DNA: TGTGCCAGCAGCTTAAGGGGCCAGGGCTACTACAATGAGCAGTTCTTC.

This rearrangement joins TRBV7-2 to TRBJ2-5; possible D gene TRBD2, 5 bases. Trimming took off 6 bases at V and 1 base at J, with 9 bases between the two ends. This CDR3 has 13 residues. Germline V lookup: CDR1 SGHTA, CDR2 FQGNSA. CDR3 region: CASSQSGQETQYF. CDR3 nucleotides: TGTGCCAGCAGTCAAAGCGGCCAAGAGACCCAGTACTTC.

The CDR3 coding sequence is TGTGCCATCAGACAACAGGGGCGGAACACTGAAGCTTTCTTT. Translation gives CAIRQQGRNTEAFF. This chain links TRBV10-3 with TRBJ1-1, with 7 bases fitting TRBD1. Germline V gives CDR1 ENHRY, CDR2 SYGVKD. This CDR3 is 14 amino acids long. Trimming cost V 6 bases and J 1 base; bases outside gene matches: 5.

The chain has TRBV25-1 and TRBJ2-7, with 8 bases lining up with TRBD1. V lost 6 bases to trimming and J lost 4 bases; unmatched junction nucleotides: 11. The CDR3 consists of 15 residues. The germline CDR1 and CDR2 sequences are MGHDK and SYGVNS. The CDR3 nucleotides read TGTGCCAGCAGGGGAACCGGGACAGGTGCTTACGAGCAGTACTTC. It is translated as CASRGTGTGAYEQYF.

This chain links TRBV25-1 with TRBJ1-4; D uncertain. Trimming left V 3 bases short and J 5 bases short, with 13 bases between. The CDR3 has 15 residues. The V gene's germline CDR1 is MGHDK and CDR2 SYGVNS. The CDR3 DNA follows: TGTGCCAGCAGTGACGTTTCGGGGTTCAATGAAAAACTGTTTTTT. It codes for CASSDVSGFNEKLFF. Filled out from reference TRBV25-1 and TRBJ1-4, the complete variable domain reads EADIYQTPRYLVIGTGKKITLECSQTMGHDKMYWYQQDPGMELHLIHYSYGVNSTEKGDLSSESTVSRIRTEHFPLTLESARPSHTSQYLCASSDVSGFNEKLFFGSGTQLSVL.

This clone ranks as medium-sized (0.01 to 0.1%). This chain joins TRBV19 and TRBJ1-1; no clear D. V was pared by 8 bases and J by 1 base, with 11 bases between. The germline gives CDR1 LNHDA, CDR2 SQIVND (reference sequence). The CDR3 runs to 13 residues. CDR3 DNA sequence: TGTGCCAGTTCACAGACCTCGAACACTGAAGCTTTCTTT. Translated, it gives CASSQTSNTEAFF. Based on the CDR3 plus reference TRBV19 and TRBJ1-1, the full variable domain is DGGITQSPKYLFRKEGQNVTLSCEQNLNHDAMYWYRQDPGQGLRLIYYSQIVNDFQKGDIAEGYSVSREKKESFPLTVTSAQKNPTAFYLCASSQTSNTEAFFGQGTRLTVV.

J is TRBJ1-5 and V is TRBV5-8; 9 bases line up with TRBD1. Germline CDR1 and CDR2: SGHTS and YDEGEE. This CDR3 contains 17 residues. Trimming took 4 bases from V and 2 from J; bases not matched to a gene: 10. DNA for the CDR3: TGTGCCAGCAGCCGGGGAGGGACAGGGTGGGGCAATCAGCCCCAGCATTTT. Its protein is CASSRGGTGWGNQPQHF.

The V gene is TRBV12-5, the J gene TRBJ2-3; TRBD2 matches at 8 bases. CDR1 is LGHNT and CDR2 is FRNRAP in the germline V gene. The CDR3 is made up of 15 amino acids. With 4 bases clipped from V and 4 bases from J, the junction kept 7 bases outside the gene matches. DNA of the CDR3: TGTGCTAGTGGTTCTGGTAGCGGGACCGCAGATACGCAGTATTTT. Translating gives CASGSGSGTADTQYF. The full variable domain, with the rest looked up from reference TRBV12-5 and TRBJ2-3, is DARVTQTPRHKVTEMGQEVTMRCQPILGHNTVFWYRQTMMQGLELLAYFRNRAPLDDSGMPKDRFSAEMPDATLATLKIQPSEPRDSAVYFCASGSGSGTADTQYFGPGTRLTVL.

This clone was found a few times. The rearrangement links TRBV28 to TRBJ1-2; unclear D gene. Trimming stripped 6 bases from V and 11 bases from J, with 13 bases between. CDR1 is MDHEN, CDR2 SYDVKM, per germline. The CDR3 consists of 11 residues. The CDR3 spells CASSPSQVYTF. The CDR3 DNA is TGTGCCAGCAGCCCCTCCCAGGTTTACACCTTC.

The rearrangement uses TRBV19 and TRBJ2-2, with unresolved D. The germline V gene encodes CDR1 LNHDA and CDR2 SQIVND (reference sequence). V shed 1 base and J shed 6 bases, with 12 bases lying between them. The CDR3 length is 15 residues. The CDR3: CASSIAISTPGELFF. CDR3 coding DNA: TGTGCCAGTAGTATAGCAATTTCGACTCCCGGGGAGCTGTTTTTT.

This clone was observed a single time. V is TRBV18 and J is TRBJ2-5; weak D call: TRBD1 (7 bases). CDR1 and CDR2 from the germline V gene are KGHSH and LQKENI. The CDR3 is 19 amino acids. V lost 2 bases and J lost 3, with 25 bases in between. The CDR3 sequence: CASSPSLVGGQLIKETQYF. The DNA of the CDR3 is TGTGCCAGCTCACCATCCCTTGTCGGGGGACAGCTCATCAAAGAGACCCAGTACTTC.

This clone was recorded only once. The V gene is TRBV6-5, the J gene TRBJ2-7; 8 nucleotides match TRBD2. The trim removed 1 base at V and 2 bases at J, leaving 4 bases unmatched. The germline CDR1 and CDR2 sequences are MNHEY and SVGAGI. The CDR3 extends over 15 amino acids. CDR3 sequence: CASSYFRGGPYEQYF. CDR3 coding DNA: TGTGCCAGCAGTTACTTTCGGGGGGGGCCCTACGAGCAGTACTTC.

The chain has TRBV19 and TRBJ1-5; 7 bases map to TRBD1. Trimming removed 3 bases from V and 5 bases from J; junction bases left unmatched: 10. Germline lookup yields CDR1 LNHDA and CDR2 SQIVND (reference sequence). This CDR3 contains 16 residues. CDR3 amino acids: CASSMASGRGYQPQHF. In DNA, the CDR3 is TGTGCCAGTAGTATGGCTTCGGGCAGGGGGTATCAGCCCCAGCATTTT.

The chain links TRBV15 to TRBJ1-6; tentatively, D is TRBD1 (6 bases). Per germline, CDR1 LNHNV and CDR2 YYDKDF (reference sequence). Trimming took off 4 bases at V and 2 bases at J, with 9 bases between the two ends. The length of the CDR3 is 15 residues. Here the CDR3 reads CATSTQGAYNSPLHF. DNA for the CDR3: TGTGCCACCAGCACACAGGGAGCCTATAATTCACCCCTCCACTTT.